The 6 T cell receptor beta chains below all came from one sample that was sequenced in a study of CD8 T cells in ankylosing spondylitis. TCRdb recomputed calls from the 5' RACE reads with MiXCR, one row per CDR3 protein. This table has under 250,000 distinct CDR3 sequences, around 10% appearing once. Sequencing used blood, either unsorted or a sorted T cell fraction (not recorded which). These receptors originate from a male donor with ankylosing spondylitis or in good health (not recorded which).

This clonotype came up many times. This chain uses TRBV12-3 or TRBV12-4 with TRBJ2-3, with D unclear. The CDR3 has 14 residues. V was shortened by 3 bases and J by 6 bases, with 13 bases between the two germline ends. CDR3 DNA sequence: TGTGCCAGCAGTTTGAGATGGCAAAGGGATACGCAGTATTTT. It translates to CASSLRWQRDTQYF.

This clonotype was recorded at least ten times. The CDR3 DNA reads TGCGCCAGCAGCTTGTTCGCCGGAGGGGGATACGAGCAGTACTTC. The encoded protein is CASSLFAGGGYEQYF. The V and J genes are TRBV5-1 and TRBJ2-7; D possibly uses TRBD1 or TRBD2 (6 bases each). CDR1 is SGHRS, CDR2 YFSETQ, per germline. Trimming took 1 base from V and 4 from J, leaving 15 bases between them. The CDR3 loop spans 15 amino acids.

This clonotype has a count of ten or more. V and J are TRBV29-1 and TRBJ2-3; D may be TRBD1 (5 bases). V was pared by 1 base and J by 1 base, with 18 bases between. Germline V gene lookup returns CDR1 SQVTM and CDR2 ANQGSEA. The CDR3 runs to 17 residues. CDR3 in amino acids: CSVEAGVGVLGTDTQYF. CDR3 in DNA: TGCAGCGTTGAAGCTGGGGTAGGGGTTCTAGGCACAGATACGCAGTATTTT.

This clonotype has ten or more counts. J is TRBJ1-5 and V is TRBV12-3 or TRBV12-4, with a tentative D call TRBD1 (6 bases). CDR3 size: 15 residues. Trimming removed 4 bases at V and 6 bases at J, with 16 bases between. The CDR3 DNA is TGTGCCAGCAGTTCCGGCGGGGGGGCTGCTCAGCCCCAGCATTTT. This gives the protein CASSSGGGAAQPQHF.

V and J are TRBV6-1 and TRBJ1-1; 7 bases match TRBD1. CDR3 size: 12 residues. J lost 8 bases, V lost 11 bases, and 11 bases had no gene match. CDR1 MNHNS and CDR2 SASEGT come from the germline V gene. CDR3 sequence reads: CASQGPTIEAFF. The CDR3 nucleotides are TGTGCCTCACAGGGGCCTACTATCGAAGCTTTCTTT.

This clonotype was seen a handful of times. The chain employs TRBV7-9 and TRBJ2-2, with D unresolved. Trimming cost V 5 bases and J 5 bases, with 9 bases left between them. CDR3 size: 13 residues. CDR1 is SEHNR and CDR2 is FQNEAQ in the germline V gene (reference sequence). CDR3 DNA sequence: TGTGCCAGCAGCCTCCAGGAGACCGGGGAGCTGTTTTTT. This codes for CASSLQETGELFF.